This T cell receptor beta chain stems from a study of T cell responses to AZD1222 COVID-19 vaccine. Some clones are missing from TCRdb's copy, which holds only in-frame ones; the method was immunoSEQ multiplex PCR. The sample records 90,000 to 150,000 clones, approximately 86% being singletons. This clone showed up just once. Its specificity is not known. General study results and limits: Breadth and depth of Spike-specific TCRs rose after two AZD1222 doses. Repertoires in all cases were sampled only once the peak T cell response had passed.

This sequence originates from an adult who received the AZD1222 COVID-19 vaccine. The sample here was peripheral blood, taken 28 days after the second AZD1222 dose.

The CDR3 nucleotides are TGTGCCAGTACCCTTAGCGGGGGAAGCACAGATACGCAGTATTTT. Amino acid sequence: CASTLSGGSTDTQYF. The V gene is TRBV19, the J gene TRBJ2-3, with 9 nucleotides matching TRBD2. The CDR3 has 15 residues. The trim removed 7 bases at V and 0 bases at J, leaving 5 bases unmatched. From germline, CDR1 is LNHDA and CDR2 SQIVND (reference sequence).